The 4 T cell receptor beta chains given below trace back to one sample, sequenced in a study of cytomegalovirus exposure and HLA in healthy donors. Profiling relied on immunoSEQ multiplex PCR, and the TCRdb table lists in-frame clones only, not all of them. Of 100,000 to 150,000 clones detected, approximately 91% appear once; the ten largest clones hold approximately 1.5%. Sequences were obtained from PBMCs. These receptors were obtained from a man aged 30-40 years in good health and CMV-seronegative.

The chain employs TRBV2 and TRBJ1-5; 7 nucleotides agree with TRBD1. V shed 6 bases, J shed 2 bases, and the junction held 7 bases outside the gene matches. Germline CDR1 is SNHLY and CDR2 is FYNNEI. CDR3 length: 15 residues. CDR3 DNA sequence: TGTGCCAGCAGAAGAGGGACAGTGGGCAATCAGCCCCAGCATTTT. It yields the protein CASRRGTVGNQPQHF. Full variable domain (outside the CDR3, taken from reference TRBV2 and TRBJ1-5): EPEVTQTPSHQVTQMGQEVILRCVPISNHLYFYWYRQILGQKVEFLVSFYNNEISEKSEIFDDQFSVERPDGSNFTLKIRSTKLEDSAMYFCASRRGTVGNQPQHFGDGTRLSIL.

The CDR3 bases are TGTGCCAGCCACCCCCGGAGGGGGCGTACTAACTATGGCTACACCTTC. Protein: CASHPRRGRTNYGYTF. The chain joins TRBV2 to TRBJ1-2; the match to TRBD1 covers 7 bases. The germline V gene has CDR1 SNHLY and CDR2 FYNNEI. The CDR3 loop spans 16 amino acids. V was pared by 8 bases and J by 0 bases, with 12 bases of the junction left unmatched.

This clone was seen just once. This chain connects TRBV6-1 to TRBJ1-1; D unresolved. Deletions cut 1 base from V and 11 bases from J, with 17 bases between. CDR1 is MNHNS and CDR2 is SASEGT in the germline V gene. This CDR3 contains 14 residues. This CDR3 is CASSEGTFVFGAFF. The CDR3 DNA is TGTGCCAGCAGTGAAGGGACTTTTGTTTTCGGGGCTTTCTTT.

The V call is TRBV7-9, the J call TRBJ2-7, with TRBD1 matching over 9 bases. J gave up 5 bases and V 5 bases, and 7 bases lay outside the gene matches. CDR1 and CDR2 (germline): SEHNR, FQNEAQ (reference sequence). The CDR3 is 14 amino acids. The DNA of the CDR3 is TGTGCCAGCAGCCAGGGACAGGGCTTCGACGAGCAGTACTTC. Protein sequence: CASSQGQGFDEQYF.